The T cell receptor (beta chain) under discussion was sequenced for a study of blood T cells in healthy people across ages. Study results and caveats: The diversity estimates, figures obtained from one million T cells, were considered underestimates. Getting older went along with TCR beta diversity per million T cells dropping roughly linearly.

CDR3 length: 15 residues. CDR1 and CDR2 from the germline V gene are SGDLS and YYNGEE. V gave up 1 base and J gave up 7 bases; unmatched junction bases: 8. Combining a sample-barcoded 5' primer with a J-beta primer mix, a second PCR ran for about 7 to 11 cycles. In TCRdb, the 5' RACE reads were re-called with MiXCR into one record per CDR3 protein. The repertoire has about 1.5 million distinct CDR3 sequences, 35% to 45% of them found once; the top ten carry less than 5%. For this clonotype: What it binds is unknown.

The sample taken for sequencing was blood. The clonotype comes from a woman aged 18-35 years in good health. The genes are TRBV9 and TRBJ2-3, with TRBD1 matching over 8 bases. DNA of the CDR3: TGTGCCAGCAGCGTACAGGGGGCGCTTAGAAATACGCAGTATTTT. It yields the protein CASSVQGALRNTQYF.